What follows are 27 T cell receptor beta chains derived from one specimen sequenced in a study of cytomegalovirus exposure and HLA in healthy donors. The primer mix had 60 Vbeta and 13 Jbeta primers. Assay used: immunoSEQ multiplex PCR; TCRdb lists only in-frame clones, some missing. In the table there are 120,000 or so clones, over 70% of which are singletons. Source material: PBMCs. These receptor sequences come from a female donor in good health and CMV-seronegative.

CDR3 amino acids: CASSLTGGDEKLFF. The CDR3 DNA sequence: TGTGCCAGCTCACTCACAGGGGGCGATGAAAAACTGTTTTTT. V usage is TRBV18 and J usage is TRBJ1-4; TRBD1 matches at 9 bases. After removal of 4 bases from V and 6 bases from J, the junction contained 3 bases not matched to a gene. CDR3 size: 14 residues. The germline V gene encodes CDR1 KGHSH and CDR2 LQKENI.

A single count supports this clone. The chain combines TRBV30 with TRBJ1-1; D unclear. Germline V CDR1 and CDR2: GTSNPN, SVGIG (reference sequence). V lost 2 bases and J lost 4, with 11 bases in between. CDR3 length: 13 residues. The CDR3 nucleotides read TGTGCCTGGAGTCCCCCGGGAGGCACTGAAGCTTTCTTT. Amino acid sequence: CAWSPPGGTEAFF.

Note on this clone: Relative to the germline gene, one junction end is altered; a read error may explain this. V is TRBV7-9 and J is TRBJ2-3, with D possibly being TRBD2 (6 bases). The CDR3 contains 16 residues. Germline loops: CDR1 SEHNR, CDR2 FQNEAQ (reference sequence). CDR3 sequence (DNA): TGTTCCAGCAGCTTAGCGGTCCTAGGTGGCGGAGATACGCAGTATTTT. It codes for CSSSLAVLGGGDTQYF. The full variable domain, its missing parts supplied by reference TRBV7-9 and TRBJ2-3, is DTGVSQNPRHKITKRGQNVTFRCDPISEHNRLYWYRQTLGQGPEFLTYFQNEAQLEKSRLLSDRFSAERPKGSFSTLEIQRTEQGDSAMYLCSSSLAVLGGGDTQYFGPGTRLTVL.

The rearrangement links TRBV18 to TRBJ1-2; D not resolved. Germline V gene data show CDR1 as KGHSH and CDR2 as LQKENI. V lost 3 bases and J 8 bases, leaving 25 bases between the germline ends. This CDR3 spans 17 amino acids. The CDR3 region is CASSPTQNTRGGEGYTF. For the CDR3, the DNA is TGTGCCAGCTCACCTACCCAAAACACACGGGGAGGTGAAGGCTACACCTTC.

The chain recombines TRBV7-3 with TRBJ2-7; a possible D gene is TRBD2 (5 bases). V lost 5 bases to trimming and J lost 6 bases, with 20 bases between them. CDR1 SGHTA and CDR2 FQGTGA come from the germline V gene. CDR3 length: 15 amino acids. Written as DNA, the CDR3 is TGTGCCAGCAGCCCCGAAGTAGGCGGGTTCGGCGAGCAGTACTTC. This sequence encodes CASSPEVGGFGEQYF.

This chain uses TRBV7-8 with TRBJ2-4; D possibly corresponds to TRBD1 (5 bases). CDR3 length equals 14 residues. V was trimmed by 3 bases and J by 12 bases, leaving 18 bases between them. Looked up from germline, CDR1 is SGHVS and CDR2 is FQNEAQ. CDR3 sequence reads: CASSFWGARDSQYF. The CDR3 DNA follows: TGTGCCAGCAGCTTTTGGGGTGCCAGAGACAGTCAGTACTTC.

This chain uses TRBV5-6 with TRBJ2-1, with D maybe TRBD1 (5 bases). The germline CDR1 and CDR2 sequences are SGHDT and YYEEEE. The CDR3 covers 14 residues. Deletions cut 0 bases from V and 9 bases from J, with 13 bases between. The CDR3 DNA reads TGTGCCAGCAGCTTGGTGGGCAGGGTTGTTGAGCAGTTCTTC. Its translation: CASSLVGRVVEQFF.

The chain uses TRBV23-1 and TRBJ1-5, with 12 bases identical to TRBD1. TRBV23-1 is known as an ORF, though its function is uncertain. Unmatched junction bases numbered 10, after V lost 2 bases and J lost 2 bases. This CDR3 has 19 amino acids. The CDR3 DNA reads TGCGCCAGCAGTCAACAACGGGACAGGGGGCTTAATGGCAATCAGCCCCAGCATTTT. Translated, it gives CASSQQRDRGLNGNQPQHF.

In nucleotides, the CDR3 is TGCGCCAGCAGCTTGGTAGGGGATCAGGCTTTCTTT. It encodes CASSLVGDQAFF. V gene TRBV5-1 combines with J gene TRBJ1-1, with D perhaps TRBD1 (5 bases). V was shortened by 0 bases and J by 11 bases, with 11 bases between the two germline ends. This CDR3 contains 12 residues. Germline V gene lookup returns CDR1 SGHRS and CDR2 YFSETQ.

The V call is TRBV7-9, the J call TRBJ2-5, with 8 bases identical to TRBD1. From germline, CDR1 is SEHNR and CDR2 FQNEAQ (reference sequence). The CDR3 spans 17 residues. With 1 base clipped from V and 5 bases from J, the junction kept 12 bases outside the gene matches. For the CDR3, the DNA is TGTGCCAGCAGCTTAGGGGAATCGACAGGGGCCAGGGAGACCCAGTACTTC. Protein product: CASSLGESTGARETQYF.

The rearrangement uses TRBV5-1 and TRBJ2-5; D uncertain. The CDR3 covers 13 residues. V was pared by 2 bases and J by 2 bases, with 7 bases between. Germline assignment: CDR1 SGHRS and CDR2 YFSETQ. The CDR3 region has the DNA TGCGCCAGCAGCTTAAGCTGGCAAGAGACCCAGTACTTC. As protein: CASSLSWQETQYF.

This clone occurred a few times. J is TRBJ2-1 and V is TRBV19; D not resolved. The V and J ends lost 2 bases and 5 bases respectively, with 16 bases between them. Per the germline V gene, CDR1 is LNHDA and CDR2 is SQIVND (reference sequence). The CDR3 spans 16 residues. CDR3: CASSISVAATNNEQFF. DNA of the CDR3: TGTGCCAGTAGTATAAGCGTAGCAGCTACTAACAATGAGCAGTTCTTC.

The chain carries TRBV7-8 and TRBJ2-7; D is perhaps TRBD2 (6 bases). The CDR3 is made up of 14 amino acids. CDR1 and CDR2 (germline): SGHVS, FQNEAQ. V was cut by 8 bases and J by 0 bases, with 14 bases left in between. In DNA form, the CDR3 reads TGTGCCAGCTCAATTTCCGGGAGCTCCTACGAGCAGTACTTC. It encodes CASSISGSSYEQYF.

This clone was seen a handful of times. The chain couples TRBV7-8 to TRBJ2-3; TRBD2 agrees at 8 bases. V was clipped by 5 bases and J by 5 bases; unmatched bases: 18. CDR1 is SGHVS and CDR2 is FQNEAQ in the germline V gene. This CDR3 is built from 18 residues. CDR3 nucleotides: TGTGCCAGCAGCCCCCATGGGCGGACTAGCACAAGGGGAGATACGCAGTATTTT. It specifies CASSPHGRTSTRGDTQYF.

J is TRBJ1-1 and V is TRBV28; no clear D. The CDR3 loop spans 15 amino acids. Trimming removed 0 bases at V and 0 bases at J, with 8 bases between. CDR1 is MDHEN, CDR2 SYDVKM, per germline. The CDR3 sequence: CASSLWGPLNTEAFF. Written as DNA, the CDR3 is TGTGCCAGCAGTTTATGGGGCCCGTTGAACACTGAAGCTTTCTTT.

V usage is TRBV10-1 and J usage is TRBJ2-2; TRBD2 aligns across 7 bases. Trimming took 2 bases from V and 3 from J; bases not matched to a gene: 3. The CDR3 length is 15 residues. The germline V gene encodes CDR1 WNHNN and CDR2 SYGVQD (reference sequence). CDR3 nucleotide sequence: TGCGCCAGCAGTGAGGGGACTACCCACACCGGGGAGCTGTTTTTT. Translating gives CASSEGTTHTGELFF.

This clone appeared once. The CDR3 DNA reads TGTGCCAGCAGTTTAGGGCAGGGGCAGTACTTC. Its protein product is CASSLGQGQYF. This chain links TRBV28 with TRBJ2-7, with D maybe TRBD1 (5 bases). CDR3 size: 11 residues. Germline V gives CDR1 MDHEN, CDR2 SYDVKM. V lost 2 bases to trimming and J lost 9 bases, with 8 bases between them.

CDR3 coding DNA: TGTGCCAGCAGTACCCCCGGGAGCCCCTACGAGCAGTACTTC. It codes for CASSTPGSPYEQYF. This chain connects TRBV27 to TRBJ2-7; maybe TRBD2 (6 bases). The CDR3 totals 14 residues. Trimming took off 5 bases at V and 2 bases at J, with 13 bases between the two ends. Per germline, CDR1 MNHEY and CDR2 SMNVEV (reference sequence).

The rearrangement uses TRBV4-2 and TRBJ1-2; D gene unclear. Germline CDR1 and CDR2: LGHNA and YNFKEQ. CDR3 size: 11 residues. Trimming shortened V by 1 base and J by 8 bases, and 5 bases separated the two germline ends. CDR3 DNA sequence: TGTGCCAGCAGCCAAGGAGGGGGCTACACCTTC. This gives the protein CASSQGGGYTF.

The rearrangement joins TRBV18 to TRBJ1-4; no clear D gene. In germline, CDR1 is KGHSH, CDR2 LQKENI. V dropped 6 bases and J dropped 5 bases, with 19 bases sitting between them. The CDR3 consists of 16 residues. In DNA form, the CDR3 reads TGTGCCAGCTCGCCCATCTCGGCGGAGAGGAATGAAAAACTGTTTTTT. Translating it yields CASSPISAERNEKLFF. Full variable domain (rest looked up from reference TRBV18 and TRBJ1-4): NAGVMQNPRHLVRRRGQEARLRCSPMKGHSHVYWYRQLPEEGLKFMVYLQKENIIDESGMPKERFSAEFPKEGPSILRIQQVVRGDSAAYFCASSPISAERNEKLFFGSGTQLSVL.

This clone appeared once. This chain links TRBV28 with TRBJ2-3; TRBD2 agrees at 8 bases. The germline V gene encodes CDR1 MDHEN and CDR2 SYDVKM. The CDR3 totals 15 residues. The ends lost 5 bases at V and 2 bases at J; junction bases unmatched: 6. The CDR3 loop reads CASSRSGSFTDTQYF. DNA of the CDR3: TGTGCCAGCAGTAGAAGCGGGAGTTTCACAGATACGCAGTATTTT.

This chain uses TRBV6-1 with TRBJ2-7; D call uncertain. The CDR3 is made up of 15 amino acids. Deletions cut 7 bases from V and 0 bases from J, with 16 bases between. In germline, CDR1 is MNHNS, CDR2 SASEGT. CDR3 bases: TGTGCCAGCACCTACAGACAAGCCATCTCCTACGAGCAGTACTTC. Its protein is CASTYRQAISYEQYF.

The J gene is TRBJ2-1, the V gene TRBV30; the match to TRBD2 covers 7 bases. The ends lost 2 bases at V and 9 bases at J; junction bases unmatched: 7. CDR3 length equals 13 residues. Germline V CDR1 and CDR2: GTSNPN, SVGIG (reference sequence). CDR3 in DNA: TGTGCCTGGAGTCGGCTAGCGGTCCCTGAGCAGTTCTTC. This gives the protein CAWSRLAVPEQFF.

This chain joins TRBV11-2 and TRBJ2-7, with TRBD1 matching over 10 bases. The CDR3 extends over 15 amino acids. Unmatched junction bases numbered 6, after V lost 2 bases and J lost 5 bases. The germline V gene has CDR1 SGHAT and CDR2 FQNNGV. The DNA of the CDR3 is TGTGCCAGCAGCTTATCGACAGGGGGCCTCGACGAGCAGTACTTC. This codes for CASSLSTGGLDEQYF. The variable domain in full, with the rest retrieved from reference TRBV11-2 and TRBJ2-7, is EAGVAQSPRYKIIEKRQSVAFWCNPISGHATLYWYQQILGQGPKLLIQFQNNGVVDDSQLPKDRFSAERLKGVDSTLKIQPAKLEDSAVYLCASSLSTGGLDEQYFGPGTRLTVT.

The J gene is TRBJ2-1, the V gene TRBV9, with a tentative D call TRBD1 (6 bases). This CDR3 region has 12 residues. V was clipped by 3 bases and J by 10 bases, with 11 bases between them. Germline V CDR1 and CDR2: SGDLS, YYNGEE. The CDR3 nucleotides are TGTGCCAGCAGCGCAGGGGTCGGGGAGCAGTTCTTC. Its translation is CASSAGVGEQFF.

The chain carries TRBV28 and TRBJ1-5, with D perhaps TRBD1 (5 bases). This CDR3 region has 14 residues. Germline V gives CDR1 MDHEN, CDR2 SYDVKM. Trimming left V 5 bases short and J 5 bases short, with 13 bases between. The CDR3 nucleotides are TGTGCCAGCAGTCCGCAGGGAAGTCATCAGCCCCAGCATTTT. Translating it yields CASSPQGSHQPQHF.

The chain couples TRBV10-3 to TRBJ2-7, with 11 nucleotides matching TRBD1. J lost 6 bases, V lost 4 bases, and 8 bases had no gene match. Germline V gives CDR1 ENHRY, CDR2 SYGVKD. This CDR3 has 15 amino acids. CDR3 sequence reads: CAISGSGTGGSEQYF. The CDR3 region has the DNA TGTGCCATCAGTGGGTCCGGGACAGGGGGTTCCGAGCAGTACTTC.